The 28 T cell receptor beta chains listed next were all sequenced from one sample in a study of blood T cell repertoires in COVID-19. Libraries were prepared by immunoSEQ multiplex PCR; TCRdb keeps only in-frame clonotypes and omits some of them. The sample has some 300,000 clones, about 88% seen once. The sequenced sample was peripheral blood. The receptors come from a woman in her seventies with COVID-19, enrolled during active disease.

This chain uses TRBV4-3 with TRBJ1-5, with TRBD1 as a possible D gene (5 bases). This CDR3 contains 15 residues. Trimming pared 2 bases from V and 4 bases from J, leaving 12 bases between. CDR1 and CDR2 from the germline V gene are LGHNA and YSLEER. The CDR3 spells CASSQRSGENQPQHF. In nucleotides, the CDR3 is TGCGCCAGCAGCCAAAGGTCGGGGGAAAATCAGCCCCAGCATTTT.

The CDR3 DNA reads TGTGCCAGCAGTGAAAGGGCGGGGTGGGCAGATACGCAGTATTTT. Translated: CASSERAGWADTQYF. The gene calls are TRBV6-1 and TRBJ2-3, with D tentatively TRBD2 (6 bases). CDR1 and CDR2 from the germline V gene are MNHNS and SASEGT. This CDR3 contains 15 residues. The V gene lost 2 bases and the J gene lost 4 bases, with 13 bases spanning the gap.

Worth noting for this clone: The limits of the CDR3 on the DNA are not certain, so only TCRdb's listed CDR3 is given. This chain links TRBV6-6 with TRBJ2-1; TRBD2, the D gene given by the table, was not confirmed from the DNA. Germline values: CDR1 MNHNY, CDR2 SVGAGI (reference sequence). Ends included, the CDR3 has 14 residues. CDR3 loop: CASSSSGSYNEQFF.

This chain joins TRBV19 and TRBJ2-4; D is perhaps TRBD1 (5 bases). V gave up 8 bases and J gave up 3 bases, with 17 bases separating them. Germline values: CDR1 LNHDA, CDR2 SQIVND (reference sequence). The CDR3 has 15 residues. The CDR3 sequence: CASHGQGYVKNIQYF. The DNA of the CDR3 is TGTGCCAGTCACGGTCAGGGATATGTCAAAAACATTCAGTACTTC.

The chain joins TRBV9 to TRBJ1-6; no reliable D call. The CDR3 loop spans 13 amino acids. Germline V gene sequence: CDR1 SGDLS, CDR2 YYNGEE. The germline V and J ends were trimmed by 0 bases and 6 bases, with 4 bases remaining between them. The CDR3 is CASSVDSNSPLHF. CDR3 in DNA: TGTGCCAGCAGCGTAGACTCTAATTCACCCCTCCACTTT.

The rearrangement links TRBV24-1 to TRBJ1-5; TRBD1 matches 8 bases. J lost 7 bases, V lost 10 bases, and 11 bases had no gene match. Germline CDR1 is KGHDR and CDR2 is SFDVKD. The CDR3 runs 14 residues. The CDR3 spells CATNAGGAGQPQHF. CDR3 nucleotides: TGTGCCACTAACGCAGGGGGCGCGGGACAGCCCCAGCATTTT.

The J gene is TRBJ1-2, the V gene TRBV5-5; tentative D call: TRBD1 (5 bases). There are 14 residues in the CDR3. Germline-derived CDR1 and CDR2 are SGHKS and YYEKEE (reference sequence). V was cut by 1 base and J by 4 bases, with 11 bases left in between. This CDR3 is CASSLRGSFYGYTF. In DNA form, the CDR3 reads TGTGCCAGCAGCTTGAGGGGAAGCTTCTATGGCTACACCTTC.

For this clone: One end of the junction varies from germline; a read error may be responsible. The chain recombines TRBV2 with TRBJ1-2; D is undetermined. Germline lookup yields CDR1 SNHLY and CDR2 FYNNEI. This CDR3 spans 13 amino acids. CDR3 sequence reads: CASSDFTADRVRF. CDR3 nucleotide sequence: TGTGCCAGCAGTGATTTTACGGCAGACCGGGTCCGATTC.

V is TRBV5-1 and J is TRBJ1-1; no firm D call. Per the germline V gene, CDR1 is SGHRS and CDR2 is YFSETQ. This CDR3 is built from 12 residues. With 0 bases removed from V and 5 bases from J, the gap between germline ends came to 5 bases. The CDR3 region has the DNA TGCGCCAGCAGCTTGGAGAGGACTGAAGCTTTCTTT. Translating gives CASSLERTEAFF. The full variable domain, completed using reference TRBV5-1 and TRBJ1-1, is KAGVTQTPRYLIKTRGQQVTLSCSPISGHRSVSWYQQTPGQGLQFLFEYFSETQRNKGNFPGRFSGRQFSNSRSEMNVSTLELGDSALYLCASSLERTEAFFGQGTRLTVV.

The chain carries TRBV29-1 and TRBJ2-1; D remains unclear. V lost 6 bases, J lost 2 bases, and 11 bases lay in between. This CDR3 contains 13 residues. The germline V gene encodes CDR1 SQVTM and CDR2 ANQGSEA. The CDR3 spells CSVRRGAYNEQFF. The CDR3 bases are TGCAGCGTACGTAGAGGAGCCTACAATGAGCAGTTCTTC.

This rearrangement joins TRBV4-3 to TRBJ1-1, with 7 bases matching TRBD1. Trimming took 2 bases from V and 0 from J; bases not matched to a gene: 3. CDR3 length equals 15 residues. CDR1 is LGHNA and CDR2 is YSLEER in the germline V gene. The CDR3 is CASSQLGGLNTEAFF. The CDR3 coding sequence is TGCGCCAGCAGCCAATTAGGGGGCTTGAACACTGAAGCTTTCTTT.

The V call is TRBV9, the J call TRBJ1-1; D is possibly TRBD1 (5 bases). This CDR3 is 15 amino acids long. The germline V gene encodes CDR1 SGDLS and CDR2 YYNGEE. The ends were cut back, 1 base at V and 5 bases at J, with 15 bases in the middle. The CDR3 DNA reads TGTGCCAGCAGCGTAAACGCGGGGGGGTATACTGAAGCTTTCTTT. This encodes CASSVNAGGYTEAFF.

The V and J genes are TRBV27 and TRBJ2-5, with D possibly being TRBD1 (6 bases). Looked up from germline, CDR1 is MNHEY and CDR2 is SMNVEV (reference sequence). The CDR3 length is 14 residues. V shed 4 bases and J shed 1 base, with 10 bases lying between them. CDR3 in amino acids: CASSWRTAQETQYF. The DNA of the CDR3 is TGTGCCAGCAGTTGGAGGACAGCCCAAGAGACCCAGTACTTC.

CDR3: CAGADRGNQPQHF. The CDR3 coding sequence is TGTGCCGGGGCCGACAGGGGTAATCAGCCCCAGCATTTT. This chain joins TRBV19 and TRBJ1-5, with 8 bases identical to TRBD1. Germline trimming cut 11 bases from V and 4 bases from J; bases unmatched to any gene: 7. Germline V gene sequence: CDR1 LNHDA, CDR2 SQIVND (reference sequence). The CDR3 length is 13 residues.

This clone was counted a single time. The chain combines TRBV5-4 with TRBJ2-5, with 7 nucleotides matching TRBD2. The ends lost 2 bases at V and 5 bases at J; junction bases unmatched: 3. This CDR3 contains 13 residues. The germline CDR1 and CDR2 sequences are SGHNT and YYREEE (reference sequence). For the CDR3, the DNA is TGTGCCAGCAGCTTCCTAGCGGCGGAGACCCAGTACTTC. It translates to CASSFLAAETQYF.

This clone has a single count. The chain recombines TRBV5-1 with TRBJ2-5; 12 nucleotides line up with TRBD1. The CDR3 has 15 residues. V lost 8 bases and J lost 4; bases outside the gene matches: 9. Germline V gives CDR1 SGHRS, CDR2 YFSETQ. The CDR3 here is CASRTGDRGLETQYF. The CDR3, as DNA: TGCGCCAGTCGAACCGGGGACAGGGGGCTAGAGACCCAGTACTTC.

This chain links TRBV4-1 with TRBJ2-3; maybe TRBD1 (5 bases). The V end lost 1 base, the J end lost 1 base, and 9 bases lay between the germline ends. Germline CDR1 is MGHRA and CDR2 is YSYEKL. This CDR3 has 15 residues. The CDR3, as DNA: TGCGCCAGCAGCCAAGGAGGCAGGGGCACAGATACGCAGTATTTT. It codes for CASSQGGRGTDTQYF.

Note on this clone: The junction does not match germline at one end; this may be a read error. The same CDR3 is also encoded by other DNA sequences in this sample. The CDR3 spells CASSLGDNSPLHF. CDR3 in DNA: TGCGCCAGCAGTTTGGGAGATAATTCACCCCTCCACTTT. This chain uses TRBV5-1 with TRBJ1-6; no clear D. Germline V CDR1 and CDR2: SGHRS, YFSETQ. The CDR3 is 13 residues long.

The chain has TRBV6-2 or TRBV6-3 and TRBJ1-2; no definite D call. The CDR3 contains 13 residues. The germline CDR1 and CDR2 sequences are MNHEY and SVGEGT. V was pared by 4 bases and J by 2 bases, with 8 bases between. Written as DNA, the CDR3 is TGTGCCAGCAGTTTTGAACTCAACTATGGCTACACCTTC. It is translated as CASSFELNYGYTF.

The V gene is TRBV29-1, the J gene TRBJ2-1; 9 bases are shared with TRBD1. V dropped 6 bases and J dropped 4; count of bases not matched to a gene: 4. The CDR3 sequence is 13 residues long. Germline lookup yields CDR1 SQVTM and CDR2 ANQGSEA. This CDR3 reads CSVGQGGYNEQFF. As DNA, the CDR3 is TGCAGCGTGGGACAGGGCGGTTACAATGAGCAGTTCTTC.

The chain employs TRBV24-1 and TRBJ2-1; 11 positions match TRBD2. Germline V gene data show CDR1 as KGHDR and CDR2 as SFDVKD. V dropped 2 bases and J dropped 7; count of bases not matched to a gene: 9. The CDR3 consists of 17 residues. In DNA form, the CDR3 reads TGTGCCACCAGTGATTCCCGACTAGCGGGGAATAAGAATGAGCAGTTCTTC. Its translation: CATSDSRLAGNKNEQFF.

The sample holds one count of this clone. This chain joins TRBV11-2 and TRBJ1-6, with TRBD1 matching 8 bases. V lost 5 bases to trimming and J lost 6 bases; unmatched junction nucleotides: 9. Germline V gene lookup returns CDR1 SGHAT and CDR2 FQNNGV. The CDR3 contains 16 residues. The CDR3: CASSAPRDRPNSPLHF. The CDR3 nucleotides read TGTGCCAGCAGCGCCCCCCGGGACAGGCCTAATTCACCCCTCCACTTT.

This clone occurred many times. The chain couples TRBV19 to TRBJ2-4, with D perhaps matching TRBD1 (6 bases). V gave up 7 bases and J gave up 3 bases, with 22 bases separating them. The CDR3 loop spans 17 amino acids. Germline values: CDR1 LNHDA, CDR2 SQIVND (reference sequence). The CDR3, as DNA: TGTGCCAGTACCCTGGGCCTCTACAGGGACCTCAAAAACATTCAGTACTTC. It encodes CASTLGLYRDLKNIQYF.

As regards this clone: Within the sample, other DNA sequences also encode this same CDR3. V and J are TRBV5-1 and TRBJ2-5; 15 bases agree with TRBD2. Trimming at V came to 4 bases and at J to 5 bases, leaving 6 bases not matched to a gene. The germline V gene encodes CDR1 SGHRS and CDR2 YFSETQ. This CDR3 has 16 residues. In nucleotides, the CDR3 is TGCGCCAGCAGCCCTGGACTAGCGGGGGGGCAGGAGACCCAGTACTTC. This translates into CASSPGLAGGQETQYF.

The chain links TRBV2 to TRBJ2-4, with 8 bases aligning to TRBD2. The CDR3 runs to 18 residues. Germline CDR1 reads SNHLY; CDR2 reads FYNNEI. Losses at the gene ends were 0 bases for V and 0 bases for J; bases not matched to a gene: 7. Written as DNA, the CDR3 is TGTGCCAGCAGTGAAGCACTAGCGGAGGCTCTAGCCAAAAACATTCAGTACTTC. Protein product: CASSEALAEALAKNIQYF.

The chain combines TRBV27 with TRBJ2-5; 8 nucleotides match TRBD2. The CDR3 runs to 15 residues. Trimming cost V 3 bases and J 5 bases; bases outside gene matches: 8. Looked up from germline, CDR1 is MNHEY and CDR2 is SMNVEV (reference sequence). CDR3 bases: TGTGCCAGCAGTTTCCGAGCGGGGGCCGGGGAGACCCAGTACTTC. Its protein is CASSFRAGAGETQYF.

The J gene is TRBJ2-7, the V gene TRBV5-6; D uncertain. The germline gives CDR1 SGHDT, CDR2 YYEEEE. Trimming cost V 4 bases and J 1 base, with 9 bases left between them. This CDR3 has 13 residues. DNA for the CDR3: TGTGCCAGCAGCATCGCCAGTTCCTACGAGCAGTACTTC. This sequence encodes CASSIASSYEQYF.

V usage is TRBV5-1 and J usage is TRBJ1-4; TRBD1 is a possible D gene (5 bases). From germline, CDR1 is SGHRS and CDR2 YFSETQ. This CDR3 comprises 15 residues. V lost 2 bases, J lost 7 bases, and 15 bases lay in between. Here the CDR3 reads CASSFYGGDGEKLFF. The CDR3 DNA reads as TGCGCCAGCAGCTTCTACGGGGGGGACGGTGAAAAACTGTTTTTT.